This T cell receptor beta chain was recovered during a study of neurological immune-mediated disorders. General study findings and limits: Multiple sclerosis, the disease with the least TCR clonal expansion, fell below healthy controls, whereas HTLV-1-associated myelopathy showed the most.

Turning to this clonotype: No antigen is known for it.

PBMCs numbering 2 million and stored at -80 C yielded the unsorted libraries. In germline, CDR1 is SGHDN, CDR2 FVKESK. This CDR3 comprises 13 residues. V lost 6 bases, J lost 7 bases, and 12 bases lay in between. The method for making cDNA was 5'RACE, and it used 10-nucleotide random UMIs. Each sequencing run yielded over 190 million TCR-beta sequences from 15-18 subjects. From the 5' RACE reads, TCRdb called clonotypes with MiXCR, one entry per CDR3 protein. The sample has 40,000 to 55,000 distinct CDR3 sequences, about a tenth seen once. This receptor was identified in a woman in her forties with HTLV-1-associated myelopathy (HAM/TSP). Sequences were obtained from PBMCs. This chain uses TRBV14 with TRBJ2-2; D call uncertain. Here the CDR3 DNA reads TGTGCCAGCAGTCTGAGGCCGAACGGGGAGCTGTTTTTT. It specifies CASSLRPNGELFF.